The 14 T cell receptor beta chains given below trace back to one sample, sequenced in a study of blood T cells in healthy people across ages. Through a sample-barcoded 5' primer and a J-beta primer mix, a second PCR was run for 7 to 11 cycles. TCRdb analysed the 5' RACE reads with MiXCR anew, one entry per CDR3 protein. The table shows 500,000 to 700,000 distinct CDR3 sequences, with under 30% occurring only once. The sample was blood. The source is a woman older than 75 in good health.

The V call is TRBV2, the J call TRBJ2-5; 7 bases line up with TRBD1. This CDR3 region has 14 residues. CDR1 and CDR2 from the germline V gene are SNHLY and FYNNEI. The ends lost 2 bases at V and 5 bases at J; junction bases unmatched: 5. The CDR3 protein is CASSENRGSETQYF. CDR3 coding DNA: TGTGCCAGCAGTGAAAACAGGGGTTCGGAGACCCAGTACTTC. Full variable domain (outside the CDR3, taken from reference TRBV2 and TRBJ2-5): EPEVTQTPSHQVTQMGQEVILRCVPISNHLYFYWYRQILGQKVEFLVSFYNNEISEKSEIFDDQFSVERPDGSNFTLKIRSTKLEDSAMYFCASSENRGSETQYFGPGTRLLVL.

This clonotype was counted ten times or more. The chain employs TRBV7-2 and TRBJ2-1; D is unclear. The CDR3 has 12 residues. The V gene's germline CDR1 is SGHTA and CDR2 FQGNSA. V was cut by 4 bases and J by 9 bases, with 10 bases left in between. CDR3: CASSSGGVEQFF. The CDR3 coding sequence is TGTGCCAGCAGCTCCGGTGGGGTTGAGCAGTTCTTC.

The J gene is TRBJ2-7, the V gene TRBV5-1; TRBD2 agrees at 7 bases. This CDR3 has 14 amino acids. The junction had 6 bases not matched to a gene; V was cut back by 4 bases and J by 2 bases. Germline lookup yields CDR1 SGHRS and CDR2 YFSETQ. CDR3 residues: CASSPGGGAYEQYF. In DNA, the CDR3 is TGCGCCAGCAGCCCCGGGGGAGGGGCCTACGAGCAGTACTTC.

In this sample, this clonotype turned up a few times. Just one base apart from a much larger clone, this may be a read error. The chain carries TRBV20-1 and TRBJ1-1; D is ambiguous. Trimming took 1 base from V and 1 from J, leaving 10 bases between them. The CDR3 extends over 14 amino acids. The germline CDR1 and CDR2 sequences are DFQATT and SNEGSKA (reference sequence). The CDR3 nucleotides are TGCAGTGCTAGAGGCGGGGAGGGGAACACTGAAGCTTTCTTT. Protein product: CSARGGEGNTEAFF.

There are many counts of this clonotype. J is TRBJ2-7 and V is TRBV27; D may correspond to TRBD1 or TRBD2 (7 bases each). V was pared by 0 bases and J by 5 bases, with 17 bases between. This CDR3 has 16 amino acids. CDR1 and CDR2 (germline): MNHEY, SMNVEV (reference sequence). The chain's CDR3 is CASSLSGGRGRDEQYF. The DNA for the CDR3 is TGTGCCAGCAGTTTATCGGGTGGCAGGGGGAGGGACGAGCAGTACTTC.

This clonotype was found a few times. CDR3 sequence (DNA): TGCAGCGCTAACAGGGGAGTAACTGAAGCTTTCTTT. Protein: CSANRGVTEAFF. The chain employs TRBV29-1 and TRBJ1-1, with 7 positions matching TRBD1. V trimming: 7 bases; J trimming: 5 bases; junction bases outside the gene matches: 7. The CDR3 totals 12 residues. Germline V gives CDR1 SQVTM, CDR2 ANQGSEA.

The rearrangement links TRBV20-1 to TRBJ1-5; 8 nucleotides line up with TRBD1. Germline V gene sequence: CDR1 DFQATT, CDR2 SNEGSKA (reference sequence). This CDR3 is built from 14 residues. The V segment lost 5 bases and the J segment 2 bases; nucleotides outside the gene matches: 5. The CDR3 DNA follows: TGCAGTGCTTATCCGGGACAGGGCAATCAGCCCCAGCATTTT. It codes for CSAYPGQGNQPQHF.

As regards this clonotype: This may be a read error, as it is one base from a much larger clone. This sequence joins TRBV20-1 and TRBJ2-3; D remains unclear. The germline V gene has CDR1 DFQATT and CDR2 SNEGSKA (reference sequence). The ends were cut back, 8 bases at V and 2 bases at J, with 17 bases in the middle. This CDR3 has 14 amino acids. In DNA, the CDR3 is TGCAGTACTCCCCTAGTCGGCACCACAGATACGCAGTATTTT. Amino acid sequence: CSTPLVGTTDTQYF.

The V call is TRBV7-2, the J call TRBJ2-7; 13 bases fit TRBD2. Per the germline V gene, CDR1 is SGHTA and CDR2 is FQGNSA. The CDR3 is made up of 14 amino acids. The ends lost 4 bases at V and 11 bases at J; junction bases unmatched: 8. In DNA form, the CDR3 reads TGTGCCAGCAGCTCGGGACTAGCGGGATTCGAAGAGTACTTC. This gives the protein CASSSGLAGFEEYF.

CDR3 nucleotides: TGTGCCAGCAGCTACCGGGCAGGGTCAGAGACCCAGTACTTC. It encodes CASSYRAGSETQYF. The V call is TRBV7-3, the J call TRBJ2-5; D possibly corresponds to TRBD1 (5 bases). Germline CDR1 SGHTA, CDR2 FQGTGA. The CDR3 has 14 residues. Trimming removed 4 bases from V and 4 bases from J, with 13 bases in between. The complete variable domain, with remaining parts taken from reference TRBV7-3 and TRBJ2-5, reads GAGVSQTPSNKVTEKGKYVELRCDPISGHTALYWYRQSLGQGPEFLIYFQGTGAADDSGLPNDRFFAVRPEGSVSTLKIQRTERGDSAVYLCASSYRAGSETQYFGPGTRLLVL.

This clonotype was counted between two and nine times. The J gene is TRBJ2-3, the V gene TRBV11-3, with D uncertain. This CDR3 has 13 amino acids. Germline CDR1 SGHNT, CDR2 YENEEA. Trimming pared 4 bases from V and 6 bases from J, leaving 11 bases between. This CDR3 reads CASSSPPGDTQYF. The CDR3 nucleotides are TGTGCCAGCAGCTCACCTCCTGGGGATACGCAGTATTTT.

This clonotype was detected a few times. A read error may be the cause here, since a much bigger clone is one base away. The V call is TRBV2, the J call TRBJ2-7, with TRBD1 identical over 8 bases. The CDR3 length is 17 residues. With 6 bases clipped from V and 7 bases from J, the junction kept 20 bases outside the gene matches. From germline, CDR1 is SNHLY and CDR2 FYNNEI. The CDR3 sequence: CASRDRTGRRTLNEQYF. The CDR3 DNA reads as TGTGCCAGCAGGGATCGGACAGGGAGGAGGACCCTCAATGAGCAGTACTTC. Using reference TRBV2 and TRBJ2-7 for the parts outside the CDR3, the full variable domain is EPEVTQTPSHQVTQMGQEVILRCVPISNHLYFYWYRQILGQKVEFLVSFYNNEISEKSEIFDDQFSVERPDGSNFTLKIRSTKLEDSAMYFCASRDRTGRRTLNEQYFGPGTRLTVT.

This clonotype has ten or more counts. This chain links TRBV7-2 with TRBJ1-1; D not certain. Trimming removed 4 bases at V and 1 base at J, with 7 bases between. The CDR3 covers 13 residues. Germline values: CDR1 SGHTA, CDR2 FQGNSA. As DNA, the CDR3 is TGTGCCAGCAGCTCTAGCCGGAACACTGAAGCTTTCTTT. Protein sequence: CASSSSRNTEAFF.

The gene calls are TRBV21-1 and TRBJ2-1; the table's D call, TRBD1, has no DNA check behind it. The tail of the sequence fits TRBJ2-7 better, so the J call may be wrong. TRBV21-1 is tagged as a pseudogene. This CDR3 region has 17 residues. The chain's CDR3 is CASSKRCPSSSYNEQYF. The CDR3 coding sequence is TGTGCCAGCAGCAAAAGGTGTCCGTCGAGCTCCTACAATGAGCAGTACTTC.